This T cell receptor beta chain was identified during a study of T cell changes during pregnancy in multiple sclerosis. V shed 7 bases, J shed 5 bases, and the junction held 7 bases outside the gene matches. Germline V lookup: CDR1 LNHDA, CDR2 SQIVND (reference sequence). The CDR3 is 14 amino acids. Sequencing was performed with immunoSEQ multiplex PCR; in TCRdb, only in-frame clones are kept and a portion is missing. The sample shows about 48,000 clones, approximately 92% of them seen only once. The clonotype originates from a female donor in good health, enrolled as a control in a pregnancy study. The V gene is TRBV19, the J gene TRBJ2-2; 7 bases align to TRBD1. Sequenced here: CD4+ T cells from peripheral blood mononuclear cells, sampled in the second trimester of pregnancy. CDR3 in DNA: TGTGCCAGTAACCTCGGGACAGTAACCGGGGAGCTGTTTTTT. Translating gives CASNLGTVTGELFF. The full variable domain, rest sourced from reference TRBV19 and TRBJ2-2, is DGGITQSPKYLFRKEGQNVTLSCEQNLNHDAMYWYRQDPGQGLRLIYYSQIVNDFQKGDIAEGYSVSREKKESFPLTVTSAQKNPTAFYLCASNLGTVTGELFFGEGSRLTVL.